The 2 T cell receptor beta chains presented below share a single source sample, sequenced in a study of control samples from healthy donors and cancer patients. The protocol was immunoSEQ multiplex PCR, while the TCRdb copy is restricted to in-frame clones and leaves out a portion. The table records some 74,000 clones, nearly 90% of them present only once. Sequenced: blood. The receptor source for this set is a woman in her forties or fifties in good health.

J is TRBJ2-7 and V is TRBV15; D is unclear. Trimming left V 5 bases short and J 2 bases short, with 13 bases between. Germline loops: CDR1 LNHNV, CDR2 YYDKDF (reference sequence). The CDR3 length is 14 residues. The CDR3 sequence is CATSFGLPPYEQYF. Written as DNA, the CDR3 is TGTGCCACCAGCTTCGGATTACCCCCCTACGAGCAGTACTTC.

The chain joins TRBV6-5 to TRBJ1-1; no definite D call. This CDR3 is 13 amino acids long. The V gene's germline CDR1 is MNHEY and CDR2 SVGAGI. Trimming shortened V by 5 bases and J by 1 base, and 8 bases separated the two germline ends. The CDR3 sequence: CASSPYQNTEAFF. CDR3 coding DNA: TGTGCCAGCAGTCCCTACCAGAACACTGAAGCTTTCTTT.